A selection of T cell receptor beta chains follows, all from one sample in a study of human thymus T cells. TCRdb's copy holds only in-frame clones and misses some; the assay was immunoSEQ multiplex PCR. This table holds around 70,000 clones, around 95% found once. The sequenced sample consisted of thymus tissue. Receptors were obtained from a girl less than two years old with a congenital heart defect but otherwise immunologically healthy. CDR3s include the opening cysteine and the closing phenylalanine or tryptophan.

v_call: TRBV20-1; cdr3_length: 11; cdr3_aa: CSAGWDSPLHF
v_call: TRBV7-6; cdr3_length: 15; cdr3_aa: CASSLAGRESNIQYF
v_call: TRBV6-1; cdr3_length: 13; cdr3_aa: CASSATGVETQYF
v_call: TRBV28; cdr3_length: 20; cdr3_aa: CASSSSRLAQIPPSTDTQYF
v_call: TRBV4-2; cdr3_length: 22; cdr3_aa: CASSLLPSRTGILSGRPSEQFF
v_call: TRBV18; cdr3_length: 19; cdr3_aa: CASSPPSGYVRTGDGGYTF
v_call: TRBV5-1; cdr3_length: 14; cdr3_aa: CASSLVGVAYEQYF
v_call: TRBV6-5; cdr3_length: 13; cdr3_aa: CASSWGLAYEQYF
v_call: TRBV29-1; cdr3_length: 12; cdr3_aa: CSVDLGGETQYF
v_call: TRBV18; cdr3_length: 15; cdr3_aa: CASSTGTGISGELFF
v_call: TRBV5-6; cdr3_length: 17; cdr3_aa: CASSSPPTTLPGTEAFF
v_call: TRBV18; cdr3_length: 16; cdr3_aa: CASSPAAGGPANEQFF
v_call: TRBV5-5; cdr3_length: 11; cdr3_aa: CASSDRDRGIF
v_call: TRBV6-5; cdr3_length: 15; cdr3_aa: CASSRTGPGANVLTF
v_call: TRBV27; cdr3_length: 17; cdr3_aa: CASSLLPSSGRLYEQYF
v_call: TRBV28; cdr3_length: 14; cdr3_aa: CASSTQGANTEAFF
v_call: TRBV10-2; cdr3_length: 14; cdr3_aa: CASSDREEEETQYF
v_call: TRBV14; cdr3_length: 14; cdr3_aa: CASSQDGQGDEQYF
v_call: TRBV4-2; cdr3_length: 16; cdr3_aa: CASSQVPLEPRETQYF
v_call: TRBV5-4; cdr3_length: 19; cdr3_aa: CASSKWFPKGQGAGNTIYF
v_call: TRBV7-9; cdr3_length: 14; cdr3_aa: CASSLNKEIYGYTF
v_call: TRBV4-1; cdr3_length: 16; cdr3_aa: CASSPRRGEGNTEAFF